The rows below give T cell receptor beta chains drawn from one sample of a study of blood T cell repertoires in COVID-19. Using immunoSEQ multiplex PCR, the repertoire was profiled, and TCRdb retains in-frame clones only, with some absent. Of 78,000 or so clones listed, around nine tenths were seen once; the top ten hold around 4.5%. The sequenced material came from peripheral blood. All receptors derive from a man between 45 and 60 years old with active or convalescent COVID-19. Both conserved end residues are part of each CDR3. The D gene is left open where the match is weak. For some rows the clone size is stated as once, few or many, or as a class when expanded; others skip it.

TRBV10-2	TRBJ1-2	NA	NA	CASSPPSSTRYGYTF	TGCGCCAGCAGTCCACCTTCGAGTACGCGCTATGGCTACACCTTC
TRBV5-6	TRBJ1-2	TRBD1	NA	CASSLDGTGDGYTF	TGTGCCAGCAGCTTGGATGGGACAGGAGACGGCTACACCTTC
TRBV29-1	TRBJ2-1	NA	NA	CSVAGLNYNEQFF	TGCAGCGTAGCTGGACTGAACTACAATGAGCAGTTCTTC
TRBV7-8	TRBJ2-5	TRBD2	NA	CASSFSGGALETQYF	TGTGCCAGCAGCTTTAGCGGGGGGGCCCTAGAGACCCAGTACTTC
TRBV3-1/TRBV3-2	TRBJ2-1	NA	once	CASSPGTSYNEQFF	TGTGCCAGCAGCCCTGGGACTTCCTACAATGAGCAGTTCTTC
TRBV10-1	TRBJ2-7	NA	NA	CASSESTVPSYEQYF	TGCGCCAGCAGTGAGTCTACGGTGCCTTCCTACGAGCAGTACTTC
TRBV3-1/TRBV3-2	TRBJ2-1	TRBD2	NA	CASSLSGGPYNEQFF	TGTGCCAGCAGCCTGTCGGGGGGGCCGTACAATGAGCAGTTCTTC
TRBV7-2	TRBJ2-3	TRBD1	NA	CASSSTGVSTDTQYF	TGTGCCAGCAGCTCGACAGGGGTTAGCACAGATACGCAGTATTTT
TRBV27	TRBJ2-5	TRBD2	NA	CASRPSPSGAAAAQYF	TGTGCCAGCCGTCCTTCCCCTAGCGGGGCGGCCGCGGCCCAGTACTTC
TRBV6-6	TRBJ2-1	TRBD1	NA	CASSYSSAGGYEQFF	TGTGCCAGCAGTTACTCGAGCGCAGGGGGTTATGAGCAGTTCTTC
TRBV6-6	TRBJ2-5	TRBD1	NA	CASSSRQGSETQYF	TGTGCCAGCAGTTCAAGACAGGGCTCGGAGACCCAGTACTTC
TRBV18	TRBJ2-5	NA	NA	CASSPSLLNDGETQYF	TGTGCCAGCTCACCCAGCCTCCTGAACGACGGGGAGACCCAGTACTTC
TRBV14	TRBJ1-2	TRBD1	NA	CASSQLQGASGYTF	TGTGCCAGCAGCCAATTACAGGGGGCGAGTGGCTACACCTTC
TRBV29-1	TRBJ2-2	NA	NA	CSVEGGSNTGELFF	TGCAGCGTTGAGGGGGGTTCGAACACCGGGGAGCTGTTTTTT
TRBV7-9	TRBJ2-3	NA	NA	CASSPRGATDTQYF	TGTGCCAGCAGCCCCCGGGGGGCAACAGATACGCAGTATTTT
TRBV5-1	TRBJ2-7	NA	once	CASTTDSLSYEQYF	TGCGCCAGCACGACGGACAGCCTTTCCTACGAGCAGTACTTC
TRBV7-2	TRBJ1-6	NA	few	CASSLEAGEHSPLHF	TGTGCCAGCAGCTTAGAGGCAGGGGAACATTCACCCCTCCACTTT
TRBV28	TRBJ1-3	NA	NA	CASRAGGLGNTIYF	TGTGCCAGCAGGGCCGGGGGGCTTGGAAACACCATATATTTT
TRBV11-2	TRBJ1-1	NA	NA	CASSSLPVMNTEAFF	TGTGCCAGCAGCTCCCTTCCTGTAATGAACACTGAAGCTTTCTTT
TRBV7-9	TRBJ2-1	TRBD2	NA	CASRQAGDPYNEQFF	TGTGCCAGCAGACAAGCGGGGGACCCCTACAATGAGCAGTTCTTC
TRBV11-3	TRBJ1-1	NA	NA	CASSLGQYTEAFF	TGTGCCAGCAGCTTAGGACAGTACACTGAAGCTTTCTTT
TRBV4-1	TRBJ2-7	TRBD1	NA	CASSQEDRAPYEQYF	TGCGCCAGCAGCCAAGAAGACAGGGCGCCCTACGAGCAGTACTTC
TRBV20-1	TRBJ2-3	NA	NA	CSASGFGGASTDTQYF	TGCAGTGCTAGTGGGTTTGGGGGGGCTAGCACAGATACGCAGTATTTT
TRBV5-4	TRBJ1-5	TRBD1	NA	CASSIQGAGQPQHF	TGTGCCAGCAGCATACAGGGGGCGGGTCAGCCCCAGCATTTT
TRBV10-2	TRBJ2-1	NA	NA	CASRNAGNPNEQFF	TGCGCCAGCAGGAACGCCGGGAACCCCAATGAGCAGTTCTTC
TRBV2	TRBJ1-6	TRBD1	once	CASTEGQAGSLHF	TGTGCCAGCACCGAGGGACAGGCTGGTTCCCTCCACTTT
TRBV7-7	TRBJ2-3	TRBD1	few	CASSSTGDRSDTQYF	TGTGCCAGCAGCTCTACTGGGGACAGATCGGATACGCAGTATTTT
TRBV11-2	TRBJ2-5	TRBD2	few	CASTLRAGGLETQYF	TGTGCCAGCACCTTAAGGGCGGGGGGCCTTGAGACCCAGTACTTC
TRBV7-2	TRBJ2-2	TRBD2	NA	CASSLAVAGGNTGELFF	TGTGCCAGCAGCTTAGCGGTAGCGGGGGGGAACACCGGGGAGCTGTTTTTT
TRBV24-1	TRBJ2-1	TRBD1	NA	CATSDIPGQGFAEQFF	TGTGCCACCAGTGATATCCCGGGACAGGGGTTTGCTGAGCAGTTCTTC
TRBV18	TRBJ2-1	NA	NA	CASSPGGNEQFF	TGTGCCAGCTCACCAGGCGGGAATGAGCAGTTCTTC
TRBV6-1	TRBJ1-1	TRBD1	NA	CASSEYQGANTEAFF	TGTGCCAGCAGTGAATACCAGGGGGCGAACACTGAAGCTTTCTTT
TRBV19	TRBJ1-5	NA	NA	CASNSGEQPQHF	TGTGCCAGTAATTCAGGGGAACAGCCCCAGCATTTT
TRBV7-2	TRBJ2-1	NA	NA	CASSLGYAAYNEQFF	TGTGCCAGCAGCTTAGGGTACGCAGCCTACAATGAGCAGTTCTTC
TRBV10-3	TRBJ1-2	TRBD1	once	CAISRGQGRDGYTF	TGTGCCATCAGCCGGGGACAGGGGAGAGACGGCTACACCTTC
TRBV25-1	TRBJ1-5	TRBD1	NA	CASSGQGNQPQHF	TGTGCCAGCAGTGGACAGGGAAACCAGCCCCAGCATTTT
TRBV25-1	TRBJ2-1	NA	NA	CASSDVLFPGQRDEQFF	TGTGCCAGCAGTGATGTCCTTTTTCCGGGACAACGCGATGAGCAGTTCTTC
TRBV19	TRBJ2-2	NA	NA	CASSISPGGNTGELFF	TGTGCCAGTAGTATCAGTCCAGGAGGAAACACCGGGGAGCTGTTTTTT
TRBV2	TRBJ2-6	TRBD1	NA	CASKDRAGANVLTF	TGTGCCAGCAAGGACAGGGCTGGGGCCAACGTCCTGACTTTC
TRBV27	TRBJ1-6	NA	once	CATMEEGAYNSPLHF	TGTGCCACCATGGAAGAGGGCGCCTATAATTCACCCCTCCACTTT
TRBV6-5	TRBJ1-1	NA	NA	CASSRPGLNTEAFF	TGTGCCAGCAGCCGACCAGGGTTGAACACTGAAGCTTTCTTT
TRBV7-9	TRBJ1-4	TRBD1	NA	CASRSGTGPEKLFF	TGTGCCAGCAGATCCGGGACAGGCCCAGAAAAACTGTTTTTT
TRBV4-3	TRBJ2-7	NA	NA	CASSHYGSSYEQYF	TGCGCCAGCAGCCACTACGGGAGCTCCTACGAGCAGTACTTC
TRBV6-5	TRBJ2-2	NA	once	CASSYGAANTGELFF	TGTGCCAGCAGTTACGGGGCGGCGAACACCGGGGAGCTGTTTTTT
TRBV24-1	TRBJ1-4	TRBD1	NA	CATSEPGTGNEKLFF	TGTGCCACCAGTGAGCCCGGGACAGGGAATGAAAAACTGTTTTTT
TRBV7-9	TRBJ1-2	TRBD1	NA	CASSRQGGGNYGYTF	TGTGCCAGCAGCAGACAGGGTGGGGGAAACTATGGCTACACCTTC
TRBV28	TRBJ1-6	NA	once	CASSQTGTSNSPLHF	TGTGCCAGCAGCCAAACCGGGACATCAAATTCACCCCTCCACTTT
TRBV3-1/TRBV3-2	TRBJ2-3	TRBD1	once	CASSQWQGADTQYF	TGTGCCAGCAGCCAATGGCAGGGGGCAGATACGCAGTATTTT
TRBV27	TRBJ2-3	NA	NA	CASSSFGDTQYF	TGTGCCAGCAGTTCCTTCGGGGATACGCAGTATTTT
TRBV6-6	TRBJ2-7	NA	once	CASSYRRTYEQYF	TGTGCCAGCAGTTACAGGAGGACCTACGAGCAGTACTTC
TRBV27	TRBJ2-1	TRBD1	NA	CASSPYPGTGSYNEQFF	TGTGCCAGCAGCCCCTACCCCGGGACAGGGAGCTACAATGAGCAGTTCTTC
TRBV2	TRBJ1-1	TRBD1	NA	CASTWAGGANTEAFF	TGTGCCAGCACCTGGGCAGGGGGCGCGAACACTGAAGCTTTCTTT
TRBV27	TRBJ2-3	NA	NA	CASRGGGRATDTQYF	TGTGCCAGCAGAGGGGGGGGCAGAGCCACAGATACGCAGTATTTT
TRBV10-2	TRBJ1-5	TRBD1	NA	CASTQGADQPQHF	TGCGCCAGCACACAGGGGGCTGATCAGCCCCAGCATTTT
TRBV18	TRBJ1-6	TRBD1	NA	CASSPHRDRVDSPLHF	TGTGCCAGCTCACCACACCGGGACAGGGTAGATTCACCCCTCCACTTT